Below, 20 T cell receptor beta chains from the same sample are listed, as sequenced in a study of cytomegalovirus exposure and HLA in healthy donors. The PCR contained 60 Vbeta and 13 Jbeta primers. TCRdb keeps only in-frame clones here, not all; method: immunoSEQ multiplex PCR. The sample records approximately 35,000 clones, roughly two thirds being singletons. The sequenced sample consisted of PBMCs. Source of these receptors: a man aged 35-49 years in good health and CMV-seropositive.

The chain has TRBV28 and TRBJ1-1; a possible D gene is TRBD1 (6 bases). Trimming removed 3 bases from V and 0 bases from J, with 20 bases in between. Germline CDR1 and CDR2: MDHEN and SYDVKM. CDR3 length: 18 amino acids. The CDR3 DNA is TGTGCCAGCAGTTTGGCCGGGGCTAGGACAGATATGAACACTGAAGCTTTCTTT. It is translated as CASSLAGARTDMNTEAFF.

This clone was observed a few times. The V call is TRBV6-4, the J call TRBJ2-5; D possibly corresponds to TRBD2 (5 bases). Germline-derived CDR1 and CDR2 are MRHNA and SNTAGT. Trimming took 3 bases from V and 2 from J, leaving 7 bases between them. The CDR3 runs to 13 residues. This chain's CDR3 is CASSEREQETQYF. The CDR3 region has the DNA TGTGCCAGCAGTGAAAGGGAGCAAGAGACCCAGTACTTC.

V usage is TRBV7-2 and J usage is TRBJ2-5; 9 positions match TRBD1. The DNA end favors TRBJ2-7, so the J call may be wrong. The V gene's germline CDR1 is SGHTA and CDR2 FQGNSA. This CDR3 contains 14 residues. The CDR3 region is CASRTPGQGYEQYF. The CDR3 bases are TGTGCCAGCAGGACCCCGGGACAGGGTTACGAGCAGTACTTC.

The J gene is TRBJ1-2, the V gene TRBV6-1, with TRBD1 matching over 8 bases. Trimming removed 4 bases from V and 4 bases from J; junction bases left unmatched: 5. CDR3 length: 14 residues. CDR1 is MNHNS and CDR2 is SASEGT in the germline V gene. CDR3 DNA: TGTGCCAGCAGTGCGGACAGGGACGGCTATGGCTACACCTTC. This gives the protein CASSADRDGYGYTF.

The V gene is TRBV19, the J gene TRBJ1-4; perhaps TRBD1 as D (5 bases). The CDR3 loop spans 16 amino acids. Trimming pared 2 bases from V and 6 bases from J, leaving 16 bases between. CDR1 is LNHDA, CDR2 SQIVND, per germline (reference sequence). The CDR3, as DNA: TGTGCCAGTAGTATAATTGGGGCAGGGCTCGATGAAAAACTGTTTTTT. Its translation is CASSIIGAGLDEKLFF. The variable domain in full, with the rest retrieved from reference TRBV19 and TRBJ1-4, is DGGITQSPKYLFRKEGQNVTLSCEQNLNHDAMYWYRQDPGQGLRLIYYSQIVNDFQKGDIAEGYSVSREKKESFPLTVTSAQKNPTAFYLCASSIIGAGLDEKLFFGSGTQLSVL.

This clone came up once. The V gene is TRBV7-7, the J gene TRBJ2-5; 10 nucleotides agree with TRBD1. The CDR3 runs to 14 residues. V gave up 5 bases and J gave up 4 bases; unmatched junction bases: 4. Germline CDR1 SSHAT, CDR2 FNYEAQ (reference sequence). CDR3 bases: TGTGCCAGCAGCCCGGGACAGGGGAGAGAGACCCAGTACTTC. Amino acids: CASSPGQGRETQYF.

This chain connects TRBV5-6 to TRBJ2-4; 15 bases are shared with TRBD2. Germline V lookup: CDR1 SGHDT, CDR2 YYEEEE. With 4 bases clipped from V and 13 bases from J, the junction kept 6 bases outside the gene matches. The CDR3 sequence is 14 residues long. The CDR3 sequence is CASSPGLAGGGQYF. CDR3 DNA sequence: TGTGCCAGCAGCCCGGGACTAGCGGGGGGAGGGCAGTACTTC.

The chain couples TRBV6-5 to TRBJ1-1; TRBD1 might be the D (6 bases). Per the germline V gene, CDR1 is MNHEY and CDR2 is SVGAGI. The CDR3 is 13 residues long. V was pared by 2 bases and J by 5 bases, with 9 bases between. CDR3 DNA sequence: TGTGCCAGCAGTTACGCAGGGGCGACTGAAGCTTTCTTT. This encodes CASSYAGATEAFF.

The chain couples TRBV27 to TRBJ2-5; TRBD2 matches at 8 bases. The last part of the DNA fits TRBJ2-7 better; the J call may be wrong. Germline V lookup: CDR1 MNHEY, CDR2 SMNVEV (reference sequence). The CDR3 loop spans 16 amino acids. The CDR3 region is CASSSPRSSGVHEQYF. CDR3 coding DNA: TGTGCCAGCAGCTCCCCGAGGAGTAGCGGGGTCCACGAGCAGTACTTC.

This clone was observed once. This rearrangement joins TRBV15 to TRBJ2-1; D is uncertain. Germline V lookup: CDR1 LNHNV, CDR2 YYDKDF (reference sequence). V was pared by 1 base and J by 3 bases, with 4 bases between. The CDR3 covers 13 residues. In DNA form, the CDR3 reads TGTGCCACCAGCAGAGTCAGCTACAATGAGCAGTTCTTC. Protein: CATSRVSYNEQFF.

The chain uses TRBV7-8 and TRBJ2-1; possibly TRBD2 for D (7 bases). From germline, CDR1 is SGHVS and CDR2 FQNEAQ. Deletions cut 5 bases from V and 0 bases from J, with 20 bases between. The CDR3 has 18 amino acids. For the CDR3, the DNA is TGTGCCAGCAGCCCGGGCGGCGGGGGCCAGAGCTCCTACAATGAGCAGTTCTTC. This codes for CASSPGGGGQSSYNEQFF.

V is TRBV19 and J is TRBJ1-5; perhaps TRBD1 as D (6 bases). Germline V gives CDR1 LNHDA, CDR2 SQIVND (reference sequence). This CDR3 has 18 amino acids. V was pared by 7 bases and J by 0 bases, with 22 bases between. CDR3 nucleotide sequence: TGTGCCAGTACCCTAATGATGGCAGGGGCTTATAGCAATCAGCCCCAGCATTTT. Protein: CASTLMMAGAYSNQPQHF.

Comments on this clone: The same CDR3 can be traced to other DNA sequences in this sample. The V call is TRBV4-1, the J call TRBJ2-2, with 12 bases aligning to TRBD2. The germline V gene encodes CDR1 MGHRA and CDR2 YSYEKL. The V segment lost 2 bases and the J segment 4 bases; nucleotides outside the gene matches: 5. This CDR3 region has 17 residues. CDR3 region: CASSQSSGGALTGELFF. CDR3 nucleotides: TGCGCCAGCAGCCAATCTAGCGGGGGGGCCCTCACCGGGGAGCTGTTTTTT.

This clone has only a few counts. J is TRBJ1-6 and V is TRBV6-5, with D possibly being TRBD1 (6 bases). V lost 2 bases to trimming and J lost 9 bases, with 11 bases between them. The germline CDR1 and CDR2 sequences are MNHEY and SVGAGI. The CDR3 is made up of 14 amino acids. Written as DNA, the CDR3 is TGTGCCAGCAGTTACCCAGGGGCGATTTCACCCCTCCACTTT. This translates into CASSYPGAISPLHF.

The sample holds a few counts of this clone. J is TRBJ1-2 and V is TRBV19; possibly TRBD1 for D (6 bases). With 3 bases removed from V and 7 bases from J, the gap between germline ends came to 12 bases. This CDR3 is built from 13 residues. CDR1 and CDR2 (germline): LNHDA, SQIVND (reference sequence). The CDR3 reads CASSINRAGGYTF. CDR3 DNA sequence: TGTGCCAGTAGTATCAACAGGGCGGGTGGCTACACCTTC.

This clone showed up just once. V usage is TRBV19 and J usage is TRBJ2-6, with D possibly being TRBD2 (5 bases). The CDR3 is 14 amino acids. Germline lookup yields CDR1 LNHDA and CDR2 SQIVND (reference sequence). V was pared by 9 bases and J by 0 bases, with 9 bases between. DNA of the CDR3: TGTGCCAGCGGGATTTCCTCTGGGGCCAACGTCCTGACTTTC. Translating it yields CASGISSGANVLTF.

The CDR3 nucleotides read TGTGCCAGCAGCACTCCGCGGGGACAGGGAGAAGCTTTCTTT. This translates into CASSTPRGQGEAFF. The chain carries TRBV11-2 and TRBJ1-1; TRBD1 aligns across 9 bases. The CDR3 runs 14 residues. From germline, CDR1 is SGHAT and CDR2 FQNNGV. V was pared by 5 bases and J by 8 bases, with 9 bases of the junction left unmatched.

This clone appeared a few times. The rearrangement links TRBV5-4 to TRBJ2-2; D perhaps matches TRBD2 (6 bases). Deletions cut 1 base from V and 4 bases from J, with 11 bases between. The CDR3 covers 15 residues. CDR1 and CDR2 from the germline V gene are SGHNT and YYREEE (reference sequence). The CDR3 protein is CASSLSGTFTGELFF. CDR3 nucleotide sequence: TGTGCCAGCAGCTTGTCCGGGACTTTCACCGGGGAGCTGTTTTTT.

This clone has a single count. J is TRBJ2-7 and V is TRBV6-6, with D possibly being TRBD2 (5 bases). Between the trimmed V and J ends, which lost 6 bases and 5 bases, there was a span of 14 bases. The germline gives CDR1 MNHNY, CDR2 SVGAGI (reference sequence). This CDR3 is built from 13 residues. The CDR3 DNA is TGTGCCAGCAGGGGAGAGTTTTTCCACGAGCAGTACTTC. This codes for CASRGEFFHEQYF.

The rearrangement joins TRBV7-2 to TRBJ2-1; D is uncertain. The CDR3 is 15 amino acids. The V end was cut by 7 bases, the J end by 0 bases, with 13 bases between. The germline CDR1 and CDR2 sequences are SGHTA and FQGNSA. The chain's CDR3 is CASTVQFPSYNEQFF. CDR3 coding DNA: TGTGCCAGCACCGTACAGTTTCCCTCCTACAATGAGCAGTTCTTC.